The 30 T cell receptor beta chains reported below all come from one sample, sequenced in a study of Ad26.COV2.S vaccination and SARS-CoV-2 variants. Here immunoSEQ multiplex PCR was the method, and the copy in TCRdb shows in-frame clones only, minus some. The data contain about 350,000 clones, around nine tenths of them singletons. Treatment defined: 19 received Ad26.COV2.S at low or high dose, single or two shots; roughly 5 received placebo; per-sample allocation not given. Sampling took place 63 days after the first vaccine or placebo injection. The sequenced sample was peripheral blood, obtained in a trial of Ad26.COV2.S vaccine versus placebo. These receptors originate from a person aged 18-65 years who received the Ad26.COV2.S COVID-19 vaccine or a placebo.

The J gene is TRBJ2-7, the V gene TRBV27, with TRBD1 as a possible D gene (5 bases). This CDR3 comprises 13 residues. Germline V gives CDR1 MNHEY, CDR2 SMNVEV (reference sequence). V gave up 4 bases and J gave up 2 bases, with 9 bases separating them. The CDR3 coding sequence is TGTGCCAGCAGTTCGACAGTAACCTACGAGCAGTACTTC. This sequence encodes CASSSTVTYEQYF.

The CDR3 region has the DNA TGTGCCAGCAGTTTTAGCGGGAGAGGGACAGATACGCAGTATTTT. Translating it yields CASSFSGRGTDTQYF. The rearrangement joins TRBV28 to TRBJ2-3; 9 bases line up with TRBD2. CDR1 MDHEN and CDR2 SYDVKM come from the germline V gene. With 3 bases clipped from V and 3 bases from J, the junction kept 4 bases outside the gene matches. CDR3 length: 15 amino acids.

In nucleotides, the CDR3 is TGTGCTAGTGGTCCAGGACAGGGGGAGACAGATACGCAGTATTTT. Protein: CASGPGQGETDTQYF. The V call is TRBV12-5, the J call TRBJ2-3, with TRBD1 matching 10 bases. This CDR3 is built from 15 residues. The germline CDR1 and CDR2 sequences are LGHNT and FRNRAP. Trimming removed 5 bases from V and 3 bases from J; junction bases left unmatched: 5. Filled out from reference TRBV12-5 and TRBJ2-3, the complete variable domain reads DARVTQTPRHKVTEMGQEVTMRCQPILGHNTVFWYRQTMMQGLELLAYFRNRAPLDDSGMPKDRFSAEMPDATLATLKIQPSEPRDSAVYFCASGPGQGETDTQYFGPGTRLTVL.

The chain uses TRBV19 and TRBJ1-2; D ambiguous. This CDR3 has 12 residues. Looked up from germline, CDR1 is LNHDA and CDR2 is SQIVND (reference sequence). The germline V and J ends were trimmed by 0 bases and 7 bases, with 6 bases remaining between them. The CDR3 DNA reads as TGTGCCAGTAGTATAGATGGAGTTGGCTACACCTTC. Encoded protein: CASSIDGVGYTF.

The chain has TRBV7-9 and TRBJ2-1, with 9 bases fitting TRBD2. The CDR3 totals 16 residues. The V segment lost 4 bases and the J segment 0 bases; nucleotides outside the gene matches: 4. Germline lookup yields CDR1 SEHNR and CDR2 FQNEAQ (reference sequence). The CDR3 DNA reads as TGTGCCAGCAGCTCTAGCGGGGCAAGCTCCTACAATGAGCAGTTCTTC. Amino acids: CASSSSGASSYNEQFF. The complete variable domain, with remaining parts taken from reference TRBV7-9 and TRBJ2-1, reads DTGVSQNPRHKITKRGQNVTFRCDPISEHNRLYWYRQTLGQGPEFLTYFQNEAQLEKSRLLSDRFSAERPKGSFSTLEIQRTEQGDSAMYLCASSSSGASSYNEQFFGPGTRLTVL.

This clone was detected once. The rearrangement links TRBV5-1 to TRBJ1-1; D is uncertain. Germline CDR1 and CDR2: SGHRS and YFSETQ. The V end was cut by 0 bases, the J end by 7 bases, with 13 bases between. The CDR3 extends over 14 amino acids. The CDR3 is CASSLVEGFVEAFF. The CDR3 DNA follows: TGCGCCAGCAGCTTGGTAGAAGGGTTCGTTGAAGCTTTCTTT. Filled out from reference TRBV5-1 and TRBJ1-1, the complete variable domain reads KAGVTQTPRYLIKTRGQQVTLSCSPISGHRSVSWYQQTPGQGLQFLFEYFSETQRNKGNFPGRFSGRQFSNSRSEMNVSTLELGDSALYLCASSLVEGFVEAFFGQGTRLTVV.

CDR3: CSASNREKNWETQYF. The CDR3 nucleotides read TGCAGTGCTAGTAATCGGGAGAAAAATTGGGAGACCCAGTACTTC. The J gene is TRBJ2-5, the V gene TRBV20-1; weak D call: TRBD2 (6 bases). The CDR3 consists of 15 residues. V lost 3 bases and J lost 5, with 19 bases in between. CDR1 and CDR2 from the germline V gene are DFQATT and SNEGSKA (reference sequence).

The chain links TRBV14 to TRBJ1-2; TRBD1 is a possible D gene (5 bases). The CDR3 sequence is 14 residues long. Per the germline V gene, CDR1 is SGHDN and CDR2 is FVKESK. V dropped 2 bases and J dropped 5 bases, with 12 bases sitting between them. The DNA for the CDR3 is TGTGCCAGCAGCCAAAGGGGCAGGAAATATGGCTACACCTTC. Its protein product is CASSQRGRKYGYTF. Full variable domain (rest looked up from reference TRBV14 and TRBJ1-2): EAGVTQFPSHSVIEKGQTVTLRCDPISGHDNLYWYRRVMGKEIKFLLHFVKESKQDESGMPNNRFLAERTGGTYSTLKVQPAELEDSGVYFCASSQRGRKYGYTFGSGTRLTVV.

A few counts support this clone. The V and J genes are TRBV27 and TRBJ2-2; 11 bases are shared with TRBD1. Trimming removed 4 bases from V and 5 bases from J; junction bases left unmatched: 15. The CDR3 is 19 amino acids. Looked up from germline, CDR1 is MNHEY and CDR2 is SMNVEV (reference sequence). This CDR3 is CASSSTPPRTGGNTGELFF. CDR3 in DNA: TGTGCCAGCAGTTCCACCCCTCCGAGGACAGGGGGCAATACCGGGGAGCTGTTTTTT.

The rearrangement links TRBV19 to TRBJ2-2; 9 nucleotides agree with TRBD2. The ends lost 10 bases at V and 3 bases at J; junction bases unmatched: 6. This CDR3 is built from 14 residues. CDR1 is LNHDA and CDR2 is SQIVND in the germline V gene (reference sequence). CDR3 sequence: CATQRGVYTGELFF. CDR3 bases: TGTGCCACCCAGCGGGGGGTTTACACCGGGGAGCTGTTTTTT. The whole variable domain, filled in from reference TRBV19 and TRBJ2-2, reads DGGITQSPKYLFRKEGQNVTLSCEQNLNHDAMYWYRQDPGQGLRLIYYSQIVNDFQKGDIAEGYSVSREKKESFPLTVTSAQKNPTAFYLCATQRGVYTGELFFGEGSRLTVL.

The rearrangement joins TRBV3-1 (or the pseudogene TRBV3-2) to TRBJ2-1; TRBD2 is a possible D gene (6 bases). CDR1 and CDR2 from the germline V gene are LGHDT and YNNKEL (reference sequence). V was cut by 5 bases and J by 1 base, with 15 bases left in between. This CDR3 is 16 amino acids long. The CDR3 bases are TGTGCCAGCAGCAAAAGGGTCCGGGAGTCCTACAATGAGCAGTTCTTC. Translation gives CASSKRVRESYNEQFF.

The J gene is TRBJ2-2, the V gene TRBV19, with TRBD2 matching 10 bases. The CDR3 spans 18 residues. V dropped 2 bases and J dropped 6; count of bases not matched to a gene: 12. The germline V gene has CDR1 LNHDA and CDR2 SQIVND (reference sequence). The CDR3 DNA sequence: TGTGCCAGTAGTATAAGGGCTAGCGGGGGCCCCGGACCCGGGGAGCTGTTTTTT. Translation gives CASSIRASGGPGPGELFF.

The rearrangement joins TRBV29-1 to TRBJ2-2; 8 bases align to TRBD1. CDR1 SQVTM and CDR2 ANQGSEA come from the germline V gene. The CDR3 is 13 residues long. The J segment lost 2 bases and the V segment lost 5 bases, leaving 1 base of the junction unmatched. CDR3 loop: CSVQGANTGELFF. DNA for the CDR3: TGCAGCGTTCAGGGGGCTAACACCGGGGAGCTGTTTTTT.

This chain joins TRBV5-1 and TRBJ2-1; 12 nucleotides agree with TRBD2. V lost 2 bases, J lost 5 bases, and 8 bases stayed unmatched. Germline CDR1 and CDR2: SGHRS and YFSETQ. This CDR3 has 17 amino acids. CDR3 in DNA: TGCGCCAGCAGCTTAATCTCTCGGACTAGCGGGAACAATGAGCAGTTCTTC. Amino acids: CASSLISRTSGNNEQFF.

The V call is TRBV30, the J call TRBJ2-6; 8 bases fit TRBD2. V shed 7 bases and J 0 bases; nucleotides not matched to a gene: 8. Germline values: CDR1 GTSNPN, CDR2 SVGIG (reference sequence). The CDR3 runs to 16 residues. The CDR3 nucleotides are TGTGCCTCACCACCCGGGGGGGACTCTGGGGCCAACGTCCTGACTTTC. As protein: CASPPGGDSGANVLTF. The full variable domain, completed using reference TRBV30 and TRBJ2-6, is SQTIHQWPATLVQPVGSPLSLECTVEGTSNPNLYWYRQAAGRGLQLLFYSVGIGQISSEVPQNLSASRPQDRQFILSSKKLLLSDSGFYLCASPPGGDSGANVLTFGAGSRLTVL.

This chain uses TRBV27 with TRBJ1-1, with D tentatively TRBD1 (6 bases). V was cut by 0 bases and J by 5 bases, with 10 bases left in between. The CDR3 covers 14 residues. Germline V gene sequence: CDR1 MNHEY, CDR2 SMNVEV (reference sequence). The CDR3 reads CASSLSGAWTEAFF. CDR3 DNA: TGTGCCAGCAGTTTATCGGGGGCATGGACTGAAGCTTTCTTT.

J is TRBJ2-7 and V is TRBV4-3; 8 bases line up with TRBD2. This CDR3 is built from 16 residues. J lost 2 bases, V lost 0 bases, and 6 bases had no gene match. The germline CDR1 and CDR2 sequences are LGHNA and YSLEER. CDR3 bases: TGCGCCAGCAGCCAAGAGGAGACGGGAGGGACCTACGAGCAGTACTTC. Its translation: CASSQEETGGTYEQYF.

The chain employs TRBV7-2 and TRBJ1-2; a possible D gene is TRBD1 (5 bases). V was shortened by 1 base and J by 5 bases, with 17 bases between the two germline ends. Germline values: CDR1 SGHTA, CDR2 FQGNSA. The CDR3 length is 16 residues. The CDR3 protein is CASSLVAGPAIYGYTF. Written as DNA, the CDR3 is TGTGCCAGCAGCTTAGTCGCGGGACCAGCAATATATGGCTACACCTTC.

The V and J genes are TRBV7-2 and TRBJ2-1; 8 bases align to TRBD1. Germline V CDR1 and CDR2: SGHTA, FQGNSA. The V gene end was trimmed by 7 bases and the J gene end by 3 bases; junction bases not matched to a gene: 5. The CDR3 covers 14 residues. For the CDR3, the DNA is TGTGCCAGCACCCGACAGGGGAGCTACAATGAGCAGTTCTTC. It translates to CASTRQGSYNEQFF.

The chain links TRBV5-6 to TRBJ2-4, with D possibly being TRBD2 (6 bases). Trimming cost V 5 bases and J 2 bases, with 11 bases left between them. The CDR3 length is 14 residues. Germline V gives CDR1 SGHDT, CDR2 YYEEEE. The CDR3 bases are TGTGCCAGCAGGTCGGGAGAAACCAAAAACATTCAGTACTTC. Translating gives CASRSGETKNIQYF.

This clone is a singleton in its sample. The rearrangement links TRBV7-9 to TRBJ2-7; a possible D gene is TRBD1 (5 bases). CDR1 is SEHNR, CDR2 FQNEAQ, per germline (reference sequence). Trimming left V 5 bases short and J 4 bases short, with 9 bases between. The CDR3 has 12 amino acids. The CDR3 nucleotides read TGTGCCAGCAGCCGAGACAGATACGAGCAGTACTTC. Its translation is CASSRDRYEQYF.

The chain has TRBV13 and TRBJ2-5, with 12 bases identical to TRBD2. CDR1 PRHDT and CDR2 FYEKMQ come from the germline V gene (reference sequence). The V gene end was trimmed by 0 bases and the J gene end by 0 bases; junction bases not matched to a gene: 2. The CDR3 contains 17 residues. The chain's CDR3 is CASSLGGLAGHQETQYF. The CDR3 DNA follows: TGTGCCAGCAGCTTAGGCGGACTAGCGGGGCACCAAGAGACCCAGTACTTC.

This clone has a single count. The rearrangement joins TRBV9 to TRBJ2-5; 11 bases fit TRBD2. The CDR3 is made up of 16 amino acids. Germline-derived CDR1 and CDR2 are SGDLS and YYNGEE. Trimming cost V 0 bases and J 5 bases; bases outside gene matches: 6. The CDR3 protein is CASSVVQGLAGETQYF. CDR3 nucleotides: TGTGCCAGCAGCGTAGTTCAAGGACTAGCGGGCGAGACCCAGTACTTC.

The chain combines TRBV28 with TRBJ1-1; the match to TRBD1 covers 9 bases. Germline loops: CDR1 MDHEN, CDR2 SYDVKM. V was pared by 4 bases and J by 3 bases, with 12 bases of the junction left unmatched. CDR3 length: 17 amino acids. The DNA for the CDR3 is TGTGCCAGCAGTTCGATCGCCGGGACAGGGTTTGACACTGAAGCTTTCTTT. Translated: CASSSIAGTGFDTEAFF.

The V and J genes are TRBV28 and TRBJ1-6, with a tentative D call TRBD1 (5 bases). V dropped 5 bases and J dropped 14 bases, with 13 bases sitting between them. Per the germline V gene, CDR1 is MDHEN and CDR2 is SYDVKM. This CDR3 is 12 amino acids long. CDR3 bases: TGTGCCAGCAGTCCCCTGGGGGGGACCCTCCACTTT. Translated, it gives CASSPLGGTLHF.

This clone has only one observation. DNA of the CDR3: TGTGCCAGCAGCCAGGGGGCCGGCGAGCAGTACTTC. Translated: CASSQGAGEQYF. This chain links TRBV7-9 with TRBJ2-7; TRBD1 matches at 8 bases. J gave up 6 bases and V 5 bases, and 3 bases lay outside the gene matches. CDR3 size: 12 residues. In germline, CDR1 is SEHNR, CDR2 FQNEAQ (reference sequence).

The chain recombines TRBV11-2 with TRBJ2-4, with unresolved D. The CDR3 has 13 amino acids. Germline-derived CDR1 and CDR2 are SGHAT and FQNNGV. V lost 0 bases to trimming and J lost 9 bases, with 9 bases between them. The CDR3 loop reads CASSLDRSAIQYF. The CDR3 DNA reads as TGTGCCAGCAGCTTAGATAGAAGTGCCATTCAGTACTTC.

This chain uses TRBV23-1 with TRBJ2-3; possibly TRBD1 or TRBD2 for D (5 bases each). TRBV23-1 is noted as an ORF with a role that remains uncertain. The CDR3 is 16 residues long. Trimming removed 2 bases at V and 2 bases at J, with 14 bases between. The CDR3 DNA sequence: TGCGCCAGCAGTCAACCCGGGGACGGATTCACAGATACGCAGTATTTT. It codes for CASSQPGDGFTDTQYF.

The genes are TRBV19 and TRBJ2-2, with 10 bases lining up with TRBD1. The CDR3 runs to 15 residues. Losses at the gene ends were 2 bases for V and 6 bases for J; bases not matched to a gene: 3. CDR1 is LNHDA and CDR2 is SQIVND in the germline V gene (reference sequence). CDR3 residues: CASSISGQGAGELFF. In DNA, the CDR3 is TGTGCCAGTAGTATATCCGGACAGGGGGCCGGGGAGCTGTTTTTT.

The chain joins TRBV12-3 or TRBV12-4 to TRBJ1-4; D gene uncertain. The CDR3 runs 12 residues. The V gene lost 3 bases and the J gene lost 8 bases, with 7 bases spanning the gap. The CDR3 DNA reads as TGTGCCAGCAGTTTGGGTTGGGAAAAACTGTTTTTT. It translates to CASSLGWEKLFF.